Listed below are T cell receptor beta chains from one sample, sequenced in a study of OX40 agonist ivuxolimab in advanced cancers. Assay: immunoSEQ multiplex PCR; the TCRdb copy retains only in-frame clones and omits some. Here the sample spans just over 35,000 clones, 76% being singletons. This specimen consisted of CD4+ or CD8+ T cells sorted from blood, obtained in a trial of the OX40 agonist ivuxolimab. The receptor source for this set is an adult with an advanced solid tumor such as melanoma, head and neck, liver or kidney cancer. Each CDR3 is given with its conserved first and last residue. A D gene is named only where the DNA matches it firmly. A row's size may be missing; if present it is once, few, many or a size class.

TRBJ2-2,.,TRBV4-1,TRBD1,CASSRQGATGELFF,TGCGCCAGCAGCCGTCAGGGGGCCACCGGGGAGCTGTTTTTT
TRBJ2-7,.,TRBV19,TRBD1,CAPTGTGAYEQYF,TGTGCCCCAACCGGGACAGGGGCCTACGAGCAGTACTTC
TRBJ1-1,.,TRBV19,.,CASSITGGGEAFF,TGTGCCAGTAGTATAACAGGCGGGGGTGAAGCTTTCTTT
TRBJ1-5,.,TRBV15,.,CATSREILGNQPQHF,TGTGCCACCAGCAGAGAAATACTAGGCAATCAGCCCCAGCATTTT
TRBJ1-6,.,TRBV14,.,CASSQVYNSPLHF,TGTGCCAGCAGCCAGGTTTATAATTCACCCCTCCACTTT
TRBJ2-2,.,TRBV11-2,TRBD2,CASSLYSGTRSGELFF,TGTGCCAGCAGCTTATACTCGGGGACTAGATCCGGGGAGCTGTTTTTT
TRBJ2-5,.,TRBV6-5,.,CASSLGGRQTQYF,TGTGCCAGTTCACTGGGTGGTCGTCAGACCCAGTACTTC
TRBJ1-5,once,TRBV6-5,.,CASSYLGAGQPQHF,TGTGCCAGCAGTTACTTGGGGGCCGGTCAGCCCCAGCATTTT
TRBJ2-5,.,TRBV6-6,TRBD1,CASSSTGAETQYF,TGTGCCAGCAGTTCGACAGGGGCAGAGACCCAGTACTTC
TRBJ2-5,.,TRBV9,TRBD1,CASSVAGTGGMGETQYF,TGTGCCAGCAGCGTAGCCGGGACAGGGGGAATGGGAGAGACCCAGTACTTC
TRBJ1-1,.,TRBV10-1,TRBD1,CASSPGQGEAFF,TGCGCCAGCAGTCCGGGACAGGGTGAAGCTTTCTTT
TRBJ2-1,.,TRBV2,.,CATKPLRENEQFF,TGTGCCACCAAACCTCTCAGGGAGAATGAGCAGTTCTTC
TRBJ1-2,.,TRBV11-2,.,CASSPTGYYGYTF,TGTGCCAGCAGCCCCACAGGCTACTATGGCTACACCTTC